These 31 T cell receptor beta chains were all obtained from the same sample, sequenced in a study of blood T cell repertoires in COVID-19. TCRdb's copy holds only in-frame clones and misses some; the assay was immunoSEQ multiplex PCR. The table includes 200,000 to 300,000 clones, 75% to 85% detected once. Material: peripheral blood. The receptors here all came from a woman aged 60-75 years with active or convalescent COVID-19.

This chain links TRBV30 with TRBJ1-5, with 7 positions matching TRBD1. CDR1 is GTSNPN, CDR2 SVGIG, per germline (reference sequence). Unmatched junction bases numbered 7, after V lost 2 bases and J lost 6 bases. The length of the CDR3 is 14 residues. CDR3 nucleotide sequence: TGTGCCTGGAGTACTCAGACAGGGACTCAGCCCCAGCATTTT. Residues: CAWSTQTGTQPQHF.

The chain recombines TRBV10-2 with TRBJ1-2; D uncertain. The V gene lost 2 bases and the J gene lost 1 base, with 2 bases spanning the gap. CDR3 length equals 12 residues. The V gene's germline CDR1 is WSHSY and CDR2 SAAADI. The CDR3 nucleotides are TGCGCCAGCAGTGAGCTTAACTATGGCTACACCTTC. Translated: CASSELNYGYTF.

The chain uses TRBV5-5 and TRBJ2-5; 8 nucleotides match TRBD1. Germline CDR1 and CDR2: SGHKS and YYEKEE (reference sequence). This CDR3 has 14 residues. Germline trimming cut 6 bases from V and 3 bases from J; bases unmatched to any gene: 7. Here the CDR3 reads CASTLAGGEETQYF. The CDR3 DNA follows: TGTGCCAGCACCTTAGCAGGGGGCGAAGAGACCCAGTACTTC.

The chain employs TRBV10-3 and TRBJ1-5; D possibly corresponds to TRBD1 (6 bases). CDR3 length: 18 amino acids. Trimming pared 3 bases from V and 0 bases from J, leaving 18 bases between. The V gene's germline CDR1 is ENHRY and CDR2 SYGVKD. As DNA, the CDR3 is TGTGCCATCAGTGATCCCCCAAGGGGGTCCTATAGCAATCAGCCCCAGCATTTT. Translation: CAISDPPRGSYSNQPQHF.

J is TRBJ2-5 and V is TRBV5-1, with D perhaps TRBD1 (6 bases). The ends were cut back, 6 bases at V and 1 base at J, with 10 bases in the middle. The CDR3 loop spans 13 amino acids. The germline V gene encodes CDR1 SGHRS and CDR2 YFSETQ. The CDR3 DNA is TGCGCCAGCAAACAGGGCTCCCAAGAGACCCAGTACTTC. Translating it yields CASKQGSQETQYF.

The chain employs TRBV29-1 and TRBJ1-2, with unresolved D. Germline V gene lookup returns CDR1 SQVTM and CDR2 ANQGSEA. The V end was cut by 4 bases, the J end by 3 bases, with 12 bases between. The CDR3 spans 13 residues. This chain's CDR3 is CSVVAETHYGYTF. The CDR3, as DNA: TGCAGCGTTGTAGCCGAGACCCACTATGGCTACACCTTC.

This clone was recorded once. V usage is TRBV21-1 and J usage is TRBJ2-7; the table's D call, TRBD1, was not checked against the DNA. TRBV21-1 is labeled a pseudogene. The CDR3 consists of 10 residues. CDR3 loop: CASGQAKQYF. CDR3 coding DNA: TGTGCCAGCGGGCAGGCTAAGCAGTACTTC.

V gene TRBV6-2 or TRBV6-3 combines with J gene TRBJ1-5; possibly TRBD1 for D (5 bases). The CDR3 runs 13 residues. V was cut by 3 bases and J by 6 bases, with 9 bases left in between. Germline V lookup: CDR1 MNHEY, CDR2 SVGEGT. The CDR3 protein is CASSYRQPQPQHF. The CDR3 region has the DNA TGTGCCAGCAGTTATAGACAGCCTCAGCCCCAGCATTTT.

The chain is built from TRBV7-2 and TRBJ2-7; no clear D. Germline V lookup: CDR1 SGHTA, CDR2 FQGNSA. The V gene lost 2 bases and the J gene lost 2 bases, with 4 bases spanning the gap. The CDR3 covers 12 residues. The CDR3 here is CASSLPTYEQYF. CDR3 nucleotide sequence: TGTGCCAGCAGCTTACCTACCTACGAGCAGTACTTC.

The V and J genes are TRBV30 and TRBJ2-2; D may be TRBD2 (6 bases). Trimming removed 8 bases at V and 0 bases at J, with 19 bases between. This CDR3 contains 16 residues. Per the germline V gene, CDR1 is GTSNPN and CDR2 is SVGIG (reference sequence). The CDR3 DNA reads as TGTGCCCGGGGGAGCCTTAGCCTCTCGAACACCGGGGAGCTGTTTTTT. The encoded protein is CARGSLSLSNTGELFF.

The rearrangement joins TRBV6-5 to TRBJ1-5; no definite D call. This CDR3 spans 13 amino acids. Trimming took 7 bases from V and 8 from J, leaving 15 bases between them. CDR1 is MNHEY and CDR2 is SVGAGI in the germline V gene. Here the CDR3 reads CASNAGPGKPQHF. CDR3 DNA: TGTGCCAGCAATGCGGGCCCGGGGAAGCCCCAGCATTTT.

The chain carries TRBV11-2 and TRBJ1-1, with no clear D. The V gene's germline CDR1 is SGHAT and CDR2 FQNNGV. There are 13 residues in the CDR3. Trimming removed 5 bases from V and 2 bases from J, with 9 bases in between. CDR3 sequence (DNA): TGTGCCAGCAGCGTGCAGGTAAACACTGAAGCTTTCTTT. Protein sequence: CASSVQVNTEAFF.

In nucleotides, the CDR3 is TGTGCCAGCAATGGACAGGGGTTGGGCTACACCTTC. It translates to CASNGQGLGYTF. This sequence joins TRBV6-6 and TRBJ1-2, with 9 bases lining up with TRBD1. Germline V gives CDR1 MNHNY, CDR2 SVGAGI (reference sequence). J gave up 8 bases and V 7 bases, and 5 bases lay outside the gene matches. The CDR3 extends over 12 amino acids.

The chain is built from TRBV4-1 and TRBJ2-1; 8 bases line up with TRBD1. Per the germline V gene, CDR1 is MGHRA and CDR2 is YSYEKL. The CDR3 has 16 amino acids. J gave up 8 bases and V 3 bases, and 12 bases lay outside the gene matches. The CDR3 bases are TGCGCCAGCAGCCATTCCGGACAGGGTCCCACGTATGAGCAGTTCTTC. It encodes CASSHSGQGPTYEQFF.

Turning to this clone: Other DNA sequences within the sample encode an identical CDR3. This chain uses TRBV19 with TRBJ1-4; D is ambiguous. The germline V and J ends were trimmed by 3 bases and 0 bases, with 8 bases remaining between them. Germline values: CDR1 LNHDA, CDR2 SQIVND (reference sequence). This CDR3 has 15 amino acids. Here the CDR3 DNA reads TGTGCCAGTAGTATCGCGGGTGCAACTAATGAAAAACTGTTTTTT. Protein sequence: CASSIAGATNEKLFF.

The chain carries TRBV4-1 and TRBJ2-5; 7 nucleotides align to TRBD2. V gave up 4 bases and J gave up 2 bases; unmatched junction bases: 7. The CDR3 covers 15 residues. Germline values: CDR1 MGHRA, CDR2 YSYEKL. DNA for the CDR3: TGCGCCAGCAGCCTGAAAGGGCGGGAGCAAGAGACCCAGTACTTC. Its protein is CASSLKGREQETQYF.

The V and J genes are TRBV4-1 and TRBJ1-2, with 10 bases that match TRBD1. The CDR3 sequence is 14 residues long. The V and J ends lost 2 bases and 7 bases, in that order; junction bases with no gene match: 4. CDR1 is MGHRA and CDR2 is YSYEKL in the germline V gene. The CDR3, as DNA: TGCGCCAGCAGCCAACCGGGACAGGGGTTTGGCTACACCTTC. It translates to CASSQPGQGFGYTF.

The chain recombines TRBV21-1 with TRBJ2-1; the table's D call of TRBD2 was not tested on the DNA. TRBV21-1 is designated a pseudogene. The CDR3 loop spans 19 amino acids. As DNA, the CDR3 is TGTGCCAGCAGGCCAAACGACCTAGCGGGGGGCCGGCCCCACAATGAGCAGTTCTTC. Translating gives CASRPNDLAGGRPHNEQFF.

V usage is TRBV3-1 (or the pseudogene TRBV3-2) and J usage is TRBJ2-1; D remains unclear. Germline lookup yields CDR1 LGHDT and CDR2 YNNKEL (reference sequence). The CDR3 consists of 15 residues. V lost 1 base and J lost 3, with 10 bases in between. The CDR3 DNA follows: TGTGCCAGCAGCCAAGTGGTGGCAGTCTACAATGAGCAGTTCTTC. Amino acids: CASSQVVAVYNEQFF.

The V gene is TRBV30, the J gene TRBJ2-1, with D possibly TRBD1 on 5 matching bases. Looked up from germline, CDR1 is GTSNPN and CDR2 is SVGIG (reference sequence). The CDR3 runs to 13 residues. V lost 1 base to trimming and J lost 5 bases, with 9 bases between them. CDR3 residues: CAWSALTDNEQFF. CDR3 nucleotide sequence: TGTGCCTGGAGTGCCCTGACAGACAATGAGCAGTTCTTC. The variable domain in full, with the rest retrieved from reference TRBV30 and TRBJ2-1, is SQTIHQWPATLVQPVGSPLSLECTVEGTSNPNLYWYRQAAGRGLQLLFYSVGIGQISSEVPQNLSASRPQDRQFILSSKKLLLSDSGFYLCAWSALTDNEQFFGPGTRLTVL.

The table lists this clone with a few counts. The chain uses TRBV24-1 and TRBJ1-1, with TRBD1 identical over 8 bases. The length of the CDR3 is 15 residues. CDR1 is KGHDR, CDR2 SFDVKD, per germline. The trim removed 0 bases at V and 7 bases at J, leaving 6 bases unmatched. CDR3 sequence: CATSDLGGQENEAFF. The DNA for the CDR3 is TGTGCCACCAGTGATTTGGGGGGACAGGAGAATGAAGCTTTCTTT.

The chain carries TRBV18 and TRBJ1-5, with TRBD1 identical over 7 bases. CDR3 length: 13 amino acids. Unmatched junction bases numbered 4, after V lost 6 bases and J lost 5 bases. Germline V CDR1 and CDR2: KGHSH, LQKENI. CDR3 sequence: CASSRDSDQPQHF. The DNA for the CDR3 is TGTGCCAGCTCGAGGGACAGTGATCAGCCCCAGCATTTT. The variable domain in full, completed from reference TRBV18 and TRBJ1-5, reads NAGVMQNPRHLVRRRGQEARLRCSPMKGHSHVYWYRQLPEEGLKFMVYLQKENIIDESGMPKERFSAEFPKEGPSILRIQQVVRGDSAAYFCASSRDSDQPQHFGDGTRLSIL.

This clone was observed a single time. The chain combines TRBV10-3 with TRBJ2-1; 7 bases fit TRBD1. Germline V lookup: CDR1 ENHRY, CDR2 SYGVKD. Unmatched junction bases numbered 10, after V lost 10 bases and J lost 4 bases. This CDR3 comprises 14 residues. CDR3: CATATGEVYNEQFF. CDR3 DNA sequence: TGTGCCACCGCCACAGGGGAAGTTTACAATGAGCAGTTCTTC.

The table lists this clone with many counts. The CDR3 loop is CAWTRDRPEQYF. For the CDR3, the DNA is TGTGCCTGGACCCGGGACAGGCCGGAGCAGTACTTC. The gene calls are TRBV30 and TRBJ2-7, with TRBD1 identical over 8 bases. CDR1 GTSNPN and CDR2 SVGIG come from the germline V gene (reference sequence). The J segment lost 7 bases and the V segment lost 4 bases, leaving 6 bases of the junction unmatched. This CDR3 has 12 amino acids.

CDR3 protein: CASSEVQPLGTQYF. The CDR3 bases are TGTGCCAGCAGTGAAGTACAGCCCTTGGGGACCCAGTACTTC. The V call is TRBV2, the J call TRBJ2-5; D ambiguous. This CDR3 comprises 14 residues. Germline V gene lookup returns CDR1 SNHLY and CDR2 FYNNEI. V was clipped by 1 base and J by 7 bases, with 13 bases between them.

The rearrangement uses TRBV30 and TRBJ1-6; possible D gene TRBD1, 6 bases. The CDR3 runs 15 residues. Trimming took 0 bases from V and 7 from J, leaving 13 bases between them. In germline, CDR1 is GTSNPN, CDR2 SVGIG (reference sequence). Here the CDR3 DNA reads TGTGCCTGGAGTGTCTACAGGGCGGACAATTCACCCCTCCACTTT. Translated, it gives CAWSVYRADNSPLHF.

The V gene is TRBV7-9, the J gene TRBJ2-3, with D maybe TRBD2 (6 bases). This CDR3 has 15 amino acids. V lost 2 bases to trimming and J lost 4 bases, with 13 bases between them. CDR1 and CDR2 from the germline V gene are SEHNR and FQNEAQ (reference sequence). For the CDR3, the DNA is TGTGCCAGCAGCTTAACGGGGGTTATCGCAGATACGCAGTATTTT. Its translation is CASSLTGVIADTQYF.

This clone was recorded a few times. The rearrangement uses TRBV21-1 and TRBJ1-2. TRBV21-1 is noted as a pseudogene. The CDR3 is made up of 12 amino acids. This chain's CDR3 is CASTPSGGGYTF. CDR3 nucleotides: TGTGCCAGCACCCCCAGCGGGGGTGGCTACACCTTC.

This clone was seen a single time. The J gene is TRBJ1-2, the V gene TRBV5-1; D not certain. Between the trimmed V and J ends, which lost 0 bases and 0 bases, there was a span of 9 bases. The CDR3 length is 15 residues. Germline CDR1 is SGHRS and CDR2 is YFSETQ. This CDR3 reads CASSLGGDPNYGYTF. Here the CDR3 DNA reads TGCGCCAGCAGCTTGGGCGGAGACCCTAACTATGGCTACACCTTC. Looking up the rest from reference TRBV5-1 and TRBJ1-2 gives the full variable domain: KAGVTQTPRYLIKTRGQQVTLSCSPISGHRSVSWYQQTPGQGLQFLFEYFSETQRNKGNFPGRFSGRQFSNSRSEMNVSTLELGDSALYLCASSLGGDPNYGYTFGSGTRLTVV.

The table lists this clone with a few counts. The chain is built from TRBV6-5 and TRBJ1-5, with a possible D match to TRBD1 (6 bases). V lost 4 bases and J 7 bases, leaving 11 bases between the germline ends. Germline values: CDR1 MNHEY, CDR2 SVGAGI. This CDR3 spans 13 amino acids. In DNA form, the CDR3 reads TGTGCCAGCAGTTCCCCAGGGGTGCAGCCCCAGCATTTT. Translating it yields CASSSPGVQPQHF.

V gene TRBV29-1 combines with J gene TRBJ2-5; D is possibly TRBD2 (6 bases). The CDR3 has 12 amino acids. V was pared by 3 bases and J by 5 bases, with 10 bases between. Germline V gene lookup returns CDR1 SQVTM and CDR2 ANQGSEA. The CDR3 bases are TGCAGCGTTGAGCGGGCGGGGGAGACCCAGTACTTC. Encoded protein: CSVERAGETQYF.